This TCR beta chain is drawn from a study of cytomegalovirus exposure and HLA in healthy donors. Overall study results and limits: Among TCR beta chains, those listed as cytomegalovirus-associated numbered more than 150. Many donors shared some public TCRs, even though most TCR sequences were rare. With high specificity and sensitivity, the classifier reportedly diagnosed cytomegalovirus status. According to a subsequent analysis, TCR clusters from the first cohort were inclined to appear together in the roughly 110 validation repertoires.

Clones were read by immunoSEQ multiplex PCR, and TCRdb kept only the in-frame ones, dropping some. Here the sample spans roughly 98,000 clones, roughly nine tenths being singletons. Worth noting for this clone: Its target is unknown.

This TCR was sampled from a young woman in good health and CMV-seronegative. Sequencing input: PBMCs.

The CDR3 bases are TGTGCCAGCAGCGTCATAGCGGTTACCTACAATGAGCAGTTCTTC. Translating it yields CASSVIAVTYNEQFF. The V and J genes are TRBV7-3 and TRBJ2-1, with D possibly being TRBD2 (6 bases). Looked up from germline, CDR1 is SGHTA and CDR2 is FQGTGA. The CDR3 runs 15 residues. The V end lost 5 bases, the J end lost 2 bases, and 13 bases lay between the germline ends.